Following are 11 T cell receptor beta chains from one sample sequenced in a study of T-cell reconstitution after alpha-beta-depleted transplantation in children. Unique molecular identifiers were incorporated during preparation of the TCRbeta library. MiXCR was run by TCRdb on the PCR reads, yielding one entry per CDR3 protein. Of nearly 400,000 distinct CDR3 sequences listed, about a fifth are singletons. The sequencing used PBMCs from the stem cell graft donor, collected from the stem cell graft. These receptors all stem from a human donor who donated a stem cell graft to a child with acute myeloid leukemia.

This clonotype has only a few counts. The chain employs TRBV7-6 and TRBJ2-2; TRBD1 is a possible D gene (7 bases). V was shortened by 5 bases and J by 6 bases, with 22 bases between the two germline ends. This CDR3 is 17 amino acids long. Germline-derived CDR1 and CDR2 are SGHVS and FNYEAQ. The CDR3 nucleotides read TGTGCCAGCAGCCCGGGGGAAACCCCACAGGGGCCCGGGGAGCTGTTTTTT. This gives the protein CASSPGETPQGPGELFF.

This clonotype was seen at least ten times. For the CDR3, the DNA is TGTGCCAGCAGCCCCGGAAGGGTCACAGATACGCAGTATTTT. This codes for CASSPGRVTDTQYF. The V gene is TRBV7-2, the J gene TRBJ2-3; D remains unclear. CDR1 is SGHTA, CDR2 FQGNSA, per germline. Trimming cost V 5 bases and J 2 bases, with 11 bases left between them. This CDR3 contains 14 residues.

This clonotype was observed a few times. This chain connects TRBV11-1 to TRBJ2-7; maybe TRBD2 (5 bases). The CDR3 is made up of 15 amino acids. CDR1 is SGHAT and CDR2 is FQDESV in the germline V gene (reference sequence). Trimming took 8 bases from V and 0 from J, leaving 17 bases between them. The CDR3 sequence: CASASVAAGSYEQYF. As DNA, the CDR3 is TGTGCCAGCGCCTCAGTGGCGGCGGGCTCCTACGAGCAGTACTTC.

Ten or more counts support this clonotype. The chain is built from TRBV12-3 or TRBV12-4 and TRBJ1-4; 8 nucleotides line up with TRBD1. The CDR3 is 14 amino acids. The ends lost 6 bases at V and 10 bases at J; junction bases unmatched: 10. In nucleotides, the CDR3 is TGTGCCAGCAGCGATACAGGGGGAGTGGGAAAACTGTTTTTT. Its protein is CASSDTGGVGKLFF.

This clonotype was recorded once. The J gene is TRBJ2-7, the V gene TRBV28; 8 positions match TRBD2. CDR1 MDHEN and CDR2 SYDVKM come from the germline V gene. Trimming at V came to 4 bases and at J to 2 bases, leaving 1 base not matched to a gene. The CDR3 covers 13 residues. Here the CDR3 reads CASSYSGAYEQYF. As DNA, the CDR3 is TGTGCCAGCAGTTATAGCGGGGCCTACGAGCAGTACTTC.

In this sample, this clonotype turned up many times. This sequence joins TRBV6-5 and TRBJ2-1; 7 nucleotides match TRBD1. Trimming at V came to 2 bases and at J to 6 bases, leaving 7 bases not matched to a gene. Germline loops: CDR1 MNHEY, CDR2 SVGAGI. CDR3 length equals 15 residues. The CDR3 region is CASSYEGTAFNEQFF. CDR3 bases: TGTGCCAGCAGTTACGAGGGGACAGCATTCAATGAGCAGTTCTTC.

The chain uses TRBV12-3 or TRBV12-4 and TRBJ1-1; no reliable D call. The CDR3 totals 15 residues. V was pared by 1 base and J by 2 bases, with 11 bases between. The CDR3 DNA sequence: TGTGCCAGCAGTTTAGTTGTGGTGCGCAACACTGAAGCTTTCTTT. This codes for CASSLVVVRNTEAFF.

This clonotype was seen only a few times. The rearrangement joins TRBV11-2 to TRBJ2-6; a possible D gene is TRBD1 (6 bases). The CDR3 contains 18 residues. The germline V gene has CDR1 SGHAT and CDR2 FQNNGV. Deletions cut 3 bases from V and 2 bases from J, with 17 bases between. This CDR3 is CASSLRGSGRTGANVLTF. CDR3 sequence (DNA): TGTGCCAGCAGCTTGAGGGGGAGTGGTCGTACTGGGGCCAACGTCCTGACTTTC.

There are a few counts of this clonotype. This chain joins TRBV2 and TRBJ2-5; tentatively, D is TRBD1 (6 bases). Germline CDR1 and CDR2: SNHLY and FYNNEI. Deletions cut 8 bases from V and 3 bases from J, with 25 bases between. The CDR3 spans 17 residues. CDR3 DNA: TGTGCCAGCCGTTTTTGGGGGCTCAGGGAGACGGAAGAGACCCAGTACTTC. Translated, it gives CASRFWGLRETEETQYF.

V and J are TRBV24-1 and TRBJ2-2; TRBD2 matches at 11 bases. The germline V gene encodes CDR1 KGHDR and CDR2 SFDVKD. The CDR3 runs 17 residues. Unmatched junction bases numbered 4, after V lost 4 bases and J lost 1 base. Here the CDR3 reads CATSDLTSGRNTGELFF. The CDR3 bases are TGTGCCACCAGTGACCTCACTAGCGGGAGGAACACCGGGGAGCTGTTTTTT.

In its sample, this clonotype was seen a few times. The V and J genes are TRBV15 and TRBJ2-1; unclear D gene. Trimming removed 0 bases at V and 0 bases at J, with 18 bases between. The CDR3 consists of 19 residues. Germline V CDR1 and CDR2: LNHNV, YYDKDF (reference sequence). The CDR3 DNA is TGTGCCACCAGCAGAGACTCCTTTGAGGCGTATTACTCCTACAATGAGCAGTTCTTC. This gives the protein CATSRDSFEAYYSYNEQFF.